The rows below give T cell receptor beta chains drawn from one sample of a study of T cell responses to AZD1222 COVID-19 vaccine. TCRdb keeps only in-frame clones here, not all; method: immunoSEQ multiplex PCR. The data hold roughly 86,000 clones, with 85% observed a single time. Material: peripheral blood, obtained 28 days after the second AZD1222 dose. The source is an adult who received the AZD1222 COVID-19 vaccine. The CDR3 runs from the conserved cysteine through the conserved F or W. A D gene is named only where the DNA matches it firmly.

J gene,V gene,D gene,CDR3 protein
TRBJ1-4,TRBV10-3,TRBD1,CAISESDRGLTNEKLFF
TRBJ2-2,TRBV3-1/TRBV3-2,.,CASSQGATGELFF
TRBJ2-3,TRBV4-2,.,CASSQGVGTSTDTQYF
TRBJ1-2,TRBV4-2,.,CASSQTPKPTVNYGYTF
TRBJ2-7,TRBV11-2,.,CASSQGVENEQYF
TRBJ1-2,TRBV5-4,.,CASSWGGAGANYGYTF
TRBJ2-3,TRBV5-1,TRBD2,CASSRKLAGVLDTQYF
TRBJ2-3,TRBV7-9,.,CASSLYTGKDTQYF
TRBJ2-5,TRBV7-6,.,CASSLARGTPETQYF
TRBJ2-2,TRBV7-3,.,CASSRDSAELFF
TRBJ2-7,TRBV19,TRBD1,CASSSTDRGFWEQYF
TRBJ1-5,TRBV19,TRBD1,CASSQTGEGNQPQHF
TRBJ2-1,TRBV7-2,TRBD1,CASSLAWTGGYYNEQFF
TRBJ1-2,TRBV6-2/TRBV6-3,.,CASSRQENYGYTF
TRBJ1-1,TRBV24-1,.,CATSWSKGSEAFF
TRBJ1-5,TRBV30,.,CAWNQGGSNQPQHF
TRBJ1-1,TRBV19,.,CASNDPGPEAFF
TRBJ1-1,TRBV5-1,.,CASSLSFQGGPTEAFF
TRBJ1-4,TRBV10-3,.,CAIRQTTNEKLFF
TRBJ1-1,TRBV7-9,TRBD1,CASSGRQGAEAFF
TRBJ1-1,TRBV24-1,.,CATSDPGRHWSKNTEAFF
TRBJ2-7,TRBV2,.,CASSIEQYF
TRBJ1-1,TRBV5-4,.,CASSPDTSNTEAFF
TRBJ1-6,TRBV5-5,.,CASSLLGGDANSPLHF
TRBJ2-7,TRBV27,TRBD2,CASSLKSGTSGRIDYEQYF
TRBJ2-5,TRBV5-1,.,CASSATPQETQYF
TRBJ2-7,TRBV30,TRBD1,CAWRGTGDYEQYF
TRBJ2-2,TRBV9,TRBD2,CASSVLAGWGTGELFF
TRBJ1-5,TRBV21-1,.,CASSKGGDSNQPQHF
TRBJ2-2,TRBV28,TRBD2,CASSLVGTSGELFF
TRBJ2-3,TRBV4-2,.,CASSQEGGTDTQYF
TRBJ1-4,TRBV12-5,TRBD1,CASGLAPTYRGSDEKLFF
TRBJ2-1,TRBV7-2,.,CASSPRFGSDEQFF
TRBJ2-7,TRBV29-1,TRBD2,CSVTSGGYEQYF
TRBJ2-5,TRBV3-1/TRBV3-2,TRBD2,CASSQDMAAGEGETQYF
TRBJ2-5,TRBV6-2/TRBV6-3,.,CASSHHVLGAETQYF
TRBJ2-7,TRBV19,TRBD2,CASSIGSSGRVYEQYF
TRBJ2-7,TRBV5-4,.,CASSLEGSGEQYF
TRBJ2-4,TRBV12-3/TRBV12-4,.,CASSPDRQNIQYF
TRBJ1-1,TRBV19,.,CASSIALTGNTEAFF
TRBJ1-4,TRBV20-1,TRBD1,CSASGGQSNEKLFF
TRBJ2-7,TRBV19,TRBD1,CASNRGGSYEQYF
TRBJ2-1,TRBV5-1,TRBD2,CASSPRTSGSNEQFF
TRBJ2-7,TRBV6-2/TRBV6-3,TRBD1,CASSQGTGNYEQYF